The T cell receptor beta chain under discussion was sequenced for a study of T cells in Graves' hyperthyroidism and ophthalmopathy. In germline, CDR1 is SGHVS, CDR2 FQNEAQ. This CDR3 region has 10 residues. Trimming removed 5 bases at V and 6 bases at J, with 4 bases between. Findings of the study overall: In the analysis, a 13 V-J model separated ophthalmopathy from stable hyperthyroidism.

RNA transcripts yielded amplified TCR beta CDR3 regions. Researchers ran a first-round RT-PCR on the TCR CDR3 using the HTBI primer set. MiXCR, run by TCRdb on the multiplex PCR reads, gives a single entry per CDR3 protein. The sample yields about 610,000 distinct CDR3 sequences, around 45% seen once. Note on this clonotype: Antigen unknown.

Any patient presenting with uncontrolled infection, other autoimmune disease, pregnancy or lactation was left out. For the diagnoses, clinical symptoms, serum thyroxine and TRAb, thyroid ultrasound and orbital computed tomography were used. The chain employs TRBV7-8 and TRBJ1-1; D is ambiguous. The sequenced material came from peripheral blood or thyroid tissue (not recorded which). The TCR sequence derives from a woman in her late teens or twenties with Graves' hyperthyroidism. CDR3 sequence reads: CASSNSEAFF. CDR3 sequence (DNA): TGTGCCAGCAGCAACTCTGAAGCTTTCTTT.